The clone carrying this TCR beta chain was detected a few times. Its cognate antigen is unknown. The data are from a study of vaccination effects on CD4 cells after COVID-19. The overall study: Each participant was given two doses of one vaccine (BNT162b2 or mRNA-1273).

Sequencing followed a ViraFEST assay step that expanded antigen-specific CD4+ T cells with viral peptide pools. Cells that had been cultured for less than 13 days were the source of isolated CD4+ T cells. It was between March and December 2020 that the person had a SARS-CoV-2 infection confirmed by PCR. Every well housed two million PBMC, which grew in culture alongside around 9.9 IU/ml IL-2 and 10 ug/ml peptides. Study observations and caveats: Substantial clonal contraction characterized both infection- and vaccine-induced clones late after vaccination. Convalescent post-vaccine spike-reactive clones were mostly newly vaccine-induced.

The table came from immunoSEQ multiplex PCR; TCRdb's copy has only in-frame clones and leaves some out. The sample lists about 19,000 clones; around 74% were seen once. The CDR3 covers 11 residues. The germline V gene encodes CDR1 SGHNT and CDR2 YYREEE (reference sequence). The V gene lost 4 bases and the J gene lost 7 bases, with 9 bases spanning the gap. The J gene is TRBJ2-7, the V gene TRBV5-4, with D possibly matching TRBD2 (5 bases). The sequence was collected from a human donor who had a prior SARS-CoV-2 infection. The source was CD4+ T cells from PBMCs cultured with SARS-CoV-2 spike peptides, collected before COVID-19 vaccination. CDR3 loop: CASSQRGEQYF. The CDR3 DNA reads TGTGCCAGCAGCCAACGGGGTGAGCAGTACTTC.